This T cell receptor beta chain was retrieved from a study of T-cell reconstitution after alpha-beta-depleted transplantation in children. The CDR3 runs 14 residues. Germline loops: CDR1 MNHNS, CDR2 SASEGT. Losses at the gene ends were 9 bases for V and 3 bases for J; bases not matched to a gene: 7. This clonotype was counted at least ten times. Preparation of the TCRbeta library used unique molecular identifiers. TCRdb redid the calling of the PCR reads with MiXCR, one entry per CDR3 protein. Of 330,000 or so distinct CDR3 sequences in the sample, about 9.4% are singletons; the top ten hold 2% to 2.5%.

The V gene is TRBV6-1, the J gene TRBJ2-3; 9 bases line up with TRBD2. The sequencing here drew on PBMCs from the stem cell graft donor, taken from the stem cell graft. The receptor was isolated from a human donor who donated a stem cell graft to a child with acute lymphoblastic leukemia. The CDR3 protein is CASTSGFLTDTQYF. In DNA form, the CDR3 reads TGTGCCAGTACTAGCGGGTTTCTAACAGATACGCAGTATTTT.